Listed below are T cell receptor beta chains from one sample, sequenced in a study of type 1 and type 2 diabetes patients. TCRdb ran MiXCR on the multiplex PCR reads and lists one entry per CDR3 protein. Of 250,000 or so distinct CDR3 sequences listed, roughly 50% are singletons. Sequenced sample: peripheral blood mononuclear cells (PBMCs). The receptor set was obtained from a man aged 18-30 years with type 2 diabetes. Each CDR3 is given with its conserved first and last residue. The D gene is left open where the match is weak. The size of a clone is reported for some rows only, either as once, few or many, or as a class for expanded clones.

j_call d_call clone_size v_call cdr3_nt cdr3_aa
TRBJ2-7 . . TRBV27 TGTGCCAGCGCCCTTAGCGGAACCTACGAGCAGTACTTC CASALSGTYEQYF
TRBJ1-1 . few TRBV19 TGTGCCAGTAGTATCGGAGGTAGGGGCTTAGGGGACGTTACTGAAGCTTTCTTT CASSIGGRGLGDVTEAFF
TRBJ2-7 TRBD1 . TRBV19 TGTGCCAGTAGTCCCCGGGACAGGGGCCCTACCTACGAGCAGTACTTC CASSPRDRGPTYEQYF
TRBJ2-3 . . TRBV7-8 TGTGCCAGCAGCCCACAACAGGGATTCACAGATACGCAGTATTTT CASSPQQGFTDTQYF
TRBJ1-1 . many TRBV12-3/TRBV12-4 TGTGCCAGCAGTTGGGGGAACACTGAAGCTTTCTTT CASSWGNTEAFF
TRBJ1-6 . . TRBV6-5 TGTGCCAGCAGTTATGGCAGCTATAATTCACCCCTCCACTTT CASSYGSYNSPLHF
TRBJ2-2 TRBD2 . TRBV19 TGTGCCAGTAGTGCGACTAGCGGGAGGGACTCCACCGGGGAGCTGTTTTTT CASSATSGRDSTGELFF
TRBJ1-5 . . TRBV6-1 TGTGCCAGCAGGATTAAGACTGAAGATAGCAATCAGCCCCAGCATTTT CASRIKTEDSNQPQHF
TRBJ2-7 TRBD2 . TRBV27 TGTGCCAGCAGTTTAGCTAGCGGGACTTCCTACGAGCAGTACTTC CASSLASGTSYEQYF
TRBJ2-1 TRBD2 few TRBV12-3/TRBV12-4 TGTGCCAGCAGTGGGGGGGGTTTCTCCTACAATGAGCAGTTCTTC CASSGGGFSYNEQFF
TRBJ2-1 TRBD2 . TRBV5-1 TGCGCCAGCAGCTTGGTAAGTCGTAGCGGGGGGGGCAATGAGCAGTTCTTC CASSLVSRSGGGNEQFF
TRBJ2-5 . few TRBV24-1 TGTGCCACCAGTGATTTGGGAGGTTGGGATCAGGAGACCCAGTACTTC CATSDLGGWDQETQYF
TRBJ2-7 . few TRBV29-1 TGCAGCGTTGAAAAGGCGGGACAGATCGCGTTCGAGCAGTACTTC CSVEKAGQIAFEQYF
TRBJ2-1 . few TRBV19 TGTGCCAGTAGTATAGTGGGCTACTACAATGAGCAGTTCTTC CASSIVGYYNEQFF
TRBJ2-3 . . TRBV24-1 TGTGCCACCAGCAATTCAGATACGCAGTATTTT CATSNSDTQYF
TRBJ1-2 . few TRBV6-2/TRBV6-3 TGCGCCAGCAGTGAGGGTCTAGGGAATGGCTACACCTTC CASSEGLGNGYTF
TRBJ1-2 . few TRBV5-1 TGCGCCAGCAGCTTAGCCGGGAAAACTAACTATGGCTACACCTTC CASSLAGKTNYGYTF
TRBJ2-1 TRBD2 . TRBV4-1 TGCGCCAGCAGCCAGGAGGCTAGCGGGGGGGAGGATGAGCAGTTCTTC CASSQEASGGEDEQFF
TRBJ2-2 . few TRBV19 TGTGCCAGTAGCTACGCCTACCTTGGAGGGGAGCTGTTTTTT CASSYAYLGGELFF
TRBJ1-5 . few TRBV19 TGTGCCAGTAATCGAATAATTAATAGCAATCAGCCCCAGCATTTT CASNRIINSNQPQHF
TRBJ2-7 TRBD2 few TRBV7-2 TGTGCCAGCAGCCTTACTAGCGGGGTAGCCTACGAGCAGTACTTC CASSLTSGVAYEQYF
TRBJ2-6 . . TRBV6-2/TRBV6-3 TGTGCCAGCAGTTATGGGACTGGGGCCAACGTCCTGACTTTC CASSYGTGANVLTF
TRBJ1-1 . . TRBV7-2 TGTGCCAGCAGTTCAGGCCATGAAGCTTTCTTT CASSSGHEAFF
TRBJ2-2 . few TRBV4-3 TGCGCCAGCAGCCAAGATCGATCGGGCACCGGGGAGCTGTTTTTT CASSQDRSGTGELFF
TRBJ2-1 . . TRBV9 TGTGCCAGCAGCGTAGTGCTGGGGAAGGACAATGAGCAGTTCTTC CASSVVLGKDNEQFF
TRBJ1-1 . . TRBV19 TGTGCCAGTAGTAGACAGCGGGACACTGAAGCTTTCTTT CASSRQRDTEAFF
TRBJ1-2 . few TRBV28 TGTGCCAGCAGTTTGAGGGAAATCAACTATGGCTACACCTTC CASSLREINYGYTF
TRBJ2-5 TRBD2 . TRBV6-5 TGTGCCAGCAGTTACTCCGCTGGGACTAGTTTAAATGTCTGGGAGACCCAGTACTTC CASSYSAGTSLNVWETQYF
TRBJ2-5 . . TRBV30 TGTGCCTGGAGTGGGAAGGGCCCAGAGACCCAGTACTTC CAWSGKGPETQYF
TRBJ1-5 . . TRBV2 TGTGCCAGCAGCGAACAGGGACAGCCCCAGCATTTT CASSEQGQPQHF
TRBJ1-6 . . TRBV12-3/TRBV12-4 TGTGCCAGCAGTCCTTTAGGGGTGGGCTGGGGTTCACCCCTCCACTTT CASSPLGVGWGSPLHF
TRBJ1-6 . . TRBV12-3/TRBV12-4 TGTGCCAGCAGCCAGACAGGACCCAGCTCACCCCTCCACTTT CASSQTGPSSPLHF
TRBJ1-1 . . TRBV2 TGTGCCAGCCATAGGGAACTGAACACTGAAGCTTTCTTT CASHRELNTEAFF
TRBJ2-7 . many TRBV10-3 TGTGCCACAGCGGGTCGGGAGCAGTACTTC CATAGREQYF
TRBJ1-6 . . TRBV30 TGTGCCTGGAGTGTATCCAGTTATAATTCACCCCTCCACTTT CAWSVSSYNSPLHF
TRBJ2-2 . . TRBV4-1 TGCGCCAGCAGCGTAGCACCGAACACCGGGGAGCTGTTTTTT CASSVAPNTGELFF
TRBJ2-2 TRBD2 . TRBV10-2 TGCGCCAGCAGTGACCAAGCGGGGGGAACGACCGGGGAGCTGTTTTTT CASSDQAGGTTGELFF
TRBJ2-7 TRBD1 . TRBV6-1 TGTGCCAGCAGTTCTAGGGACAGGGTCCACGAGCAGTACTTC CASSSRDRVHEQYF
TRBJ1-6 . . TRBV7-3 TGTGCCAGCAGCCTAGACAGTCTGACAAATTCACCCCTCCACTTT CASSLDSLTNSPLHF
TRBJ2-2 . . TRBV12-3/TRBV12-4 TGTGCCAGCAGTTTCAGACCGAACACCGGGGAGCTGTTTTTT CASSFRPNTGELFF
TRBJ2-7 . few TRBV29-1 TGCAGCGTTGAGTATTCGGGCAGCTACGAGCAGTACTTC CSVEYSGSYEQYF